The T cell receptor beta chain under discussion was sequenced for a study of T cell clonotyping in hematopoietic cell transplantation. The study's findings and limits: Higher Inverse Simpson Index values in graft donor and pretransplant recipient predicted broader posttransplant TCR diversity. Pathologically expanded recipient clonotypes increased progressively from day 30 to day 180 as diversity fell.

On this clone itself: Its antigen is currently unknown.

CDR1 MGHRA and CDR2 YSYEKL come from the germline V gene. V lost 4 bases and J lost 3, with 12 bases in between. CDR3 length: 14 residues. This table comes from immunoSEQ multiplex PCR, and its TCRdb copy is limited to in-frame clones, with some not included. Of approximately 19,000 clones listed, roughly 82% are singletons. Regarding time point: recipient sample about 28 days before transplant, after cytoreduction. Sequencing used peripheral blood mononuclear cells, obtained before stem cell transplant. The TCR originated in a man in his forties or fifties with acute myeloid leukemia. Some clones in this sample may be carry-over from other donors' samples. V gene TRBV4-1 combines with J gene TRBJ1-2; the D is unclear. CDR3 sequence (DNA): TGCGCCAGCAGCCCCGTGGCAGGCGACTATGGCTACACCTTC. This sequence encodes CASSPVAGDYGYTF.